The rows below give T cell receptor beta chains drawn from one sample of a study of CD8 T cells in ankylosing spondylitis. TCRdb called the 5' RACE reads again in MiXCR, with one record for every CDR3 protein. Of roughly 440,000 distinct CDR3 sequences in the sample, about a sixth were seen once. Sample: blood, either unsorted or a sorted T cell fraction (not recorded which). Receptors were obtained from a male donor with ankylosing spondylitis. Both conserved end residues are part of each CDR3. A D gene is named only where the DNA matches it firmly. Expanded clones are given a class, and other clones once, few, many or no size at all.

CDR3nt,CDR3aa,abundance,d_gene,j_gene,v_gene
TGCAGCTTAGGGCAGGGTGGCACTGAAGCTTTCTTT,CSLGQGGTEAFF,.,.,TRBJ1-1,TRBV20-1
TGTGCCAGCACGAAAGCGAACTATGGCTACACCTTC,CASTKANYGYTF,few,.,TRBJ1-2,TRBV28
TGTGCCAGCAGCCCAGGGGGGTACCAAGAGACCCAGTACTTC,CASSPGGYQETQYF,.,.,TRBJ2-5,TRBV7-8
TGTGCCAGCAGTCAAGCCTCATTAGGAACCCGCCAAAAAACCTACGAGCAGTACTTC,CASSQASLGTRQKTYEQYF,.,.,TRBJ2-7,TRBV6-1
TGTGCCAGCAGCCCGGACAGGGGATGGAACACCGGGGAGCTGTTTTTT,CASSPDRGWNTGELFF,.,TRBD1,TRBJ2-2,TRBV5-6
TGTGCCAGCACTCCGGGACTAACCGGGGAGCTGTTTTTT,CASTPGLTGELFF,.,TRBD2,TRBJ2-2,TRBV2
TGTGCCAGCAGCTTAGTTTGGCCCCCTCGCACAGATACGCAGTATTTT,CASSLVWPPRTDTQYF,.,.,TRBJ2-3,TRBV7-2
TGTGCCAGCAGCTCTGTCCCGGGACTAGCACATAACACAGATACGCAGTATTTT,CASSSVPGLAHNTDTQYF,many,TRBD2,TRBJ2-3,TRBV12-3/TRBV12-4
TGCAGTGCTGATACAGGGGGAAACAATCAGCCCCAGCATTTT,CSADTGGNNQPQHF,few,TRBD1,TRBJ1-5,TRBV20-1
TGCAGTGCTAGAATTGGACTAGCGGTACCCACAGATACGCAGTATTTT,CSARIGLAVPTDTQYF,.,TRBD2,TRBJ2-3,TRBV20-1
TGTGCCAGCAGGGAGTCGGGACTAGCGTATGAGCAGTTCTTC,CASRESGLAYEQFF,few,TRBD2,TRBJ2-1,TRBV7-3
TGCGCCAGCAGCCAAGAAGGGCCCGGGGAGCTGTTTTTT,CASSQEGPGELFF,.,.,TRBJ2-2,TRBV4-3